The 15 T cell receptor beta chains presented below share a single source sample, sequenced in a study of blood T cell repertoires in COVID-19. The method was immunoSEQ multiplex PCR; TCRdb's version includes in-frame clones alone and lacks a portion of them. The repertoire holds 150,000 to 200,000 clones, with roughly 80% as singletons. The specimen was PBMCs or T cells enriched from blood (not recorded which). The source is a woman aged 50 to 60 who had recovered from COVID-19.

The rearrangement links TRBV6-1 to TRBJ1-5, with 7 bases identical to TRBD1. The J segment lost 5 bases and the V segment lost 0 bases, leaving 4 bases of the junction unmatched. The germline gives CDR1 MNHNS, CDR2 SASEGT. This CDR3 has 15 residues. CDR3 nucleotide sequence: TGTGCCAGCAGTGAAGCCTACAGGGGAGATCAGCCCCAGCATTTT. Protein: CASSEAYRGDQPQHF.

This rearrangement joins TRBV9 to TRBJ2-1; 9 bases map to TRBD2. Germline-derived CDR1 and CDR2 are SGDLS and YYNGEE. The V and J ends lost 4 bases and 7 bases, in that order; junction bases with no gene match: 12. The CDR3 is 16 amino acids. The CDR3 sequence: CASSPRAGGAKNEQFF. The CDR3 DNA sequence: TGTGCCAGCAGCCCCCGTGCGGGGGGGGCCAAAAATGAGCAGTTCTTC.

The V gene is TRBV3-1 (or the pseudogene TRBV3-2), the J gene TRBJ1-2; TRBD1 might be the D (5 bases). The V and J ends lost 1 base and 2 bases respectively, with 8 bases between them. Germline loops: CDR1 LGHDT, CDR2 YNNKEL (reference sequence). The CDR3 has 14 residues. The CDR3 is CASSQVAGNYGYTF. The CDR3 region has the DNA TGTGCCAGCAGCCAAGTTGCAGGGAACTATGGCTACACCTTC.

This chain connects TRBV27 to TRBJ1-3; 7 nucleotides agree with TRBD1. Germline trimming cut 9 bases from V and 1 base from J; bases unmatched to any gene: 3. From germline, CDR1 is MNHEY and CDR2 SMNVEV (reference sequence). The CDR3 covers 13 residues. CDR3 amino acids: CASDRESGNTIYF. CDR3 sequence (DNA): TGTGCCAGTGACAGGGAGTCTGGAAACACCATATATTTT.

The rearrangement links TRBV7-2 to TRBJ2-4, with D possibly TRBD1 on 5 matching bases. V shed 4 bases and J shed 8 bases, with 24 bases lying between them. In germline, CDR1 is SGHTA, CDR2 FQGNSA. The CDR3 is 17 residues long. CDR3 in amino acids: CASSSKGPGWVGDIQYF. The CDR3 DNA follows: TGTGCCAGCAGCTCCAAAGGCCCAGGGTGGGTCGGAGACATTCAGTACTTC.

V is TRBV6-1 and J is TRBJ2-4, with D possibly TRBD1 on 6 matching bases. Germline CDR1 is MNHNS and CDR2 is SASEGT. The CDR3 is 16 residues long. Deletions cut 3 bases from V and 2 bases from J, with 14 bases between. The CDR3 sequence: CASSDQIRDTKNIQYF. In DNA, the CDR3 is TGTGCCAGCAGTGACCAGATCAGGGACACCAAAAACATTCAGTACTTC.

The chain recombines TRBV7-2 with TRBJ2-7; 7 positions agree with TRBD1. The trim removed 3 bases at V and 2 bases at J, leaving 7 bases unmatched. This CDR3 is 15 amino acids long. The germline V gene encodes CDR1 SGHTA and CDR2 FQGNSA. CDR3 region: CASSLQTGSTYEQYV. CDR3 nucleotides: TGTGCCAGCAGCTTGCAGACAGGGAGCACCTACGAGCAGTACGTC.

V is TRBV27 and J is TRBJ1-1; possible D gene TRBD1, 5 bases. Germline V gene lookup returns CDR1 MNHEY and CDR2 SMNVEV (reference sequence). Trimming took 3 bases from V and 2 from J, leaving 10 bases between them. The CDR3 consists of 14 residues. The CDR3 here is CASSFQRGNTEAFF. The CDR3 region has the DNA TGTGCCAGCAGTTTCCAAAGGGGCAACACTGAAGCTTTCTTT.

CDR3 sequence (DNA): TGTGCCAGTAGTATTTTCGCAGGGGCTCTAAATGAGCAGTTCTTC. Translating gives CASSIFAGALNEQFF. The chain is built from TRBV19 and TRBJ2-1, with a possible D match to TRBD1 (6 bases). The CDR3 extends over 15 amino acids. Germline assignment: CDR1 LNHDA and CDR2 SQIVND (reference sequence). V was shortened by 3 bases and J by 7 bases, with 16 bases between the two germline ends.

This clone was counted between two and nine times. The chain joins TRBV7-9 to TRBJ1-2; a weak D match, TRBD1 (5 bases). Germline lookup yields CDR1 SEHNR and CDR2 FQNEAQ (reference sequence). The CDR3 totals 16 residues. Trimming took off 5 bases at V and 3 bases at J, with 19 bases between the two ends. CDR3 region: CASSPRGGKVDYGYTF. The CDR3 nucleotides are TGTGCCAGCAGCCCCCGTGGGGGGAAAGTAGACTATGGCTACACCTTC.

In DNA, the CDR3 is TGTGCCACCAGTGACCAGAGGCGGACAGGGGTGGCCAAAAACATTCAGTACTTC. Its protein is CATSDQRRTGVAKNIQYF. The chain joins TRBV24-1 to TRBJ2-4, with 9 nucleotides matching TRBD1. V shed 4 bases, J shed 1 base, and the junction held 10 bases outside the gene matches. Per the germline V gene, CDR1 is KGHDR and CDR2 is SFDVKD. The CDR3 has 18 residues.

The V gene is TRBV6-5, the J gene TRBJ1-5; TRBD1 matches 8 bases. J lost 3 bases, V lost 5 bases, and 6 bases had no gene match. CDR1 and CDR2 from the germline V gene are MNHEY and SVGAGI. The length of the CDR3 is 15 residues. Here the CDR3 reads CASSHMDRDNQPQHF. CDR3 bases: TGTGCCAGCAGTCATATGGACAGGGACAATCAGCCCCAGCATTTT.

The genes are TRBV15 and TRBJ1-1; no reliable D call. Trimming took 0 bases from V and 5 from J, leaving 7 bases between them. This CDR3 is 13 amino acids long. Germline V gene data show CDR1 as LNHNV and CDR2 as YYDKDF (reference sequence). CDR3 nucleotide sequence: TGTGCCACCAGCAGAGAGAGGCGGACTGAAGCTTTCTTT. Protein: CATSRERRTEAFF.

This chain uses TRBV7-2 with TRBJ2-5, with TRBD2 matching 13 bases. CDR3 length equals 14 residues. The junction had 2 bases not matched to a gene; V was cut back by 5 bases and J by 5 bases. Germline V lookup: CDR1 SGHTA, CDR2 FQGNSA. This CDR3 reads CASSTLAGGETQYF. The CDR3 nucleotides read TGTGCCAGCAGCACACTAGCGGGAGGGGAGACCCAGTACTTC.

The V gene is TRBV27, the J gene TRBJ1-6; 7 bases are shared with TRBD1. Per germline, CDR1 MNHEY and CDR2 SMNVEV (reference sequence). CDR3 length: 13 amino acids. J gave up 10 bases and V 5 bases, and 5 bases lay outside the gene matches. CDR3 coding DNA: TGTGCCAGCAGTATGACAGGGAGGTCACCCCTCCACTTT. Residues: CASSMTGRSPLHF.